This is a list of T cell receptor beta chains from one sample in a study of cytomegalovirus exposure and HLA in healthy donors. Assay: immunoSEQ multiplex PCR; the TCRdb copy retains only in-frame clones and omits some. The sample carries about 75,000 clones, around 80% recorded once. Sequenced sample: PBMCs. The receptors stem from an older man in good health and CMV-seropositive. The CDR3 runs from the conserved cysteine through the conserved F or W. The D gene is left open where the match is weak. Clone size is stated in some rows and not others, as once, few, many or a class when expanded.

V: TRBV5-1
size: NA
D: NA
J: TRBJ2-6
CDR3: CASRGEAGANVLTF
DNA: TGCGCCAGCAGAGGGGAAGCTGGGGCCAACGTCCTGACTTTC

V: TRBV6-5
size: NA
D: NA
J: TRBJ1-3
CDR3: CASAGTLSGNTIYF
DNA: TGTGCCAGCGCCGGGACACTGTCTGGAAACACCATATATTTT

V: TRBV28
size: NA
D: NA
J: TRBJ2-3
CDR3: CASSSPPQADTQYF
DNA: TGTGCCAGCAGTTCCCCCCCCCAGGCAGATACGCAGTATTTT

V: TRBV16
size: NA
D: TRBD2
J: TRBJ2-7
CDR3: CASSQSVAGASEQYF
DNA: TGTGCCAGCAGCCAATCGGTAGCGGGAGCGAGTGAGCAGTACTTC

V: TRBV7-2
size: NA
D: NA
J: TRBJ2-1
CDR3: CASRSGTPNEQFF
DNA: TGTGCCAGCAGGTCCGGGACTCCCAATGAGCAGTTCTTC

V: TRBV6-6
size: NA
D: NA
J: TRBJ1-4
CDR3: CASSDLQGLDEKLFF
DNA: TGTGCCAGCAGTGACTTACAGGGATTAGACGAAAAACTGTTTTTT

V: TRBV2
size: NA
D: NA
J: TRBJ1-2
CDR3: CASSADRLFGGYTF
DNA: TGTGCCAGCAGCGCTGACAGGCTTTTCGGAGGCTACACCTTC

V: TRBV7-9
size: once
D: NA
J: TRBJ1-1
CDR3: CASSSAGKNTEAFF
DNA: TGTGCCAGCAGCTCGGCAGGGAAGAACACTGAAGCTTTCTTT

V: TRBV2
size: NA
D: NA
J: TRBJ2-7
CDR3: CASSERQGGEQYF
DNA: TGTGCCAGCAGTGAGAGGCAGGGAGGCGAGCAGTACTTC

V: TRBV18
size: NA
D: NA
J: TRBJ1-4
CDR3: CASSPPGQINEKLFF
DNA: TGTGCCAGCTCACCTCCGGGACAAATTAATGAAAAACTGTTTTTT

V: TRBV30
size: NA
D: NA
J: TRBJ1-5
CDR3: CAWSKAGGQPQHF
DNA: TGTGCCTGGAGTAAGGCAGGAGGTCAGCCCCAGCATTTT

V: TRBV11-2
size: NA
D: TRBD2
J: TRBJ2-4
CDR3: CASSLGTSGNIQYF
DNA: TGTGCCAGCAGCTTAGGGACTAGCGGAAACATTCAGTACTTC

V: TRBV4-1
size: NA
D: TRBD1
J: TRBJ1-4
CDR3: CASSQAGGANEKLFF
DNA: TGCGCCAGCAGCCAAGCAGGGGGAGCTAATGAAAAACTGTTTTTT

V: TRBV28
size: once
D: NA
J: TRBJ1-1
CDR3: CASSLTRAVTEAFF
DNA: TGTGCCAGCAGTTTAACGAGGGCAGTGACTGAAGCTTTCTTT

V: TRBV23-1
size: NA
D: NA
J: TRBJ1-4
CDR3: CASSHLRYRECEKLFF
DNA: TGCGCCAGCAGTCATTTGAGATACAGGGAATGCGAAAAACTGTTTTTT

V: TRBV5-1
size: NA
D: NA
J: TRBJ2-7
CDR3: CASSLYREPAYEQYF
DNA: TGCGCCAGCAGCCTCTACAGGGAACCTGCCTACGAGCAGTACTTC

V: TRBV5-4
size: once
D: NA
J: TRBJ1-1
CDR3: CASRPQGITEAFF
DNA: TGTGCCAGCCGCCCCCAGGGAATCACTGAAGCTTTCTTT

V: TRBV9
size: NA
D: NA
J: TRBJ2-2
CDR3: CASSVSSETGELFF
DNA: TGTGCCAGCAGCGTAAGTAGCGAGACCGGGGAGCTGTTTTTT

V: TRBV6-6
size: once
D: NA
J: TRBJ1-1
CDR3: CASSYGSGRGNTEAFF
DNA: TGTGCCAGCAGTTACGGTTCGGGCAGGGGTAACACTGAAGCTTTCTTT

V: TRBV6-4
size: few
D: TRBD2
J: TRBJ2-1
CDR3: CASSDTRTSSRFF
DNA: TGTGCCAGCAGTGACACCCGGACTAGCAGTAGGTTCTTC

V: TRBV21-1
size: few
D: NA
J: TRBJ2-3
CDR3: CASSKPQSTDTQYF
DNA: TGTGCCAGCAGCAAACCCCAGTCCACAGATACGCAGTATTTT

V: TRBV11-2
size: once
D: TRBD1
J: TRBJ1-6
CDR3: CASSLTPGQGHNSPLHF
DNA: TGTGCCAGCAGCCTTACCCCGGGACAGGGCCATAATTCACCCCTCCACTTT

V: TRBV5-6
size: once
D: TRBD1
J: TRBJ2-2
CDR3: CASSRRQGADTGELFF
DNA: TGTGCCAGCAGCCGTCGACAGGGGGCGGACACCGGGGAGCTGTTTTTT

V: TRBV5-1
size: NA
D: TRBD1
J: TRBJ2-2
CDR3: CASGGQGANTGELFF
DNA: TGCGCCAGCGGCGGACAGGGGGCGAACACCGGGGAGCTGTTTTTT

V: TRBV7-9
size: once
D: TRBD1
J: TRBJ1-3
CDR3: CASSTLQGARDTIYF
DNA: TGTGCCAGCAGCACTCTCCAGGGGGCGCGGGACACCATATATTTT

V: TRBV19
size: NA
D: TRBD2
J: TRBJ2-5
CDR3: CASSSWASGDQETQYF
DNA: TGTGCCAGTAGTAGCTGGGCTAGCGGAGACCAAGAGACCCAGTACTTC

V: TRBV5-6
size: NA
D: TRBD2
J: TRBJ2-3
CDR3: CASSLLFGAGVDTQYF
DNA: TGTGCCAGCAGCTTGCTCTTTGGAGCGGGAGTCGATACGCAGTATTTT

V: TRBV25-1
size: NA
D: NA
J: TRBJ1-2
CDR3: CASSEASGGLYGYTF
DNA: TGTGCCAGCAGTGAAGCTTCGGGAGGGCTTTATGGCTACACCTTC

V: TRBV19
size: once
D: NA
J: TRBJ2-2
CDR3: CASSISPRGTGELFF
DNA: TGTGCCAGTAGTATTAGTCCAAGGGGCACCGGGGAGCTGTTTTTT

V: TRBV28
size: NA
D: TRBD1
J: TRBJ1-1
CDR3: CASSSGQEGRDTEAFF
DNA: TGTGCCAGCAGTTCAGGACAGGAGGGCCGAGACACTGAAGCTTTCTTT

V: TRBV6-1
size: NA
D: TRBD2
J: TRBJ2-2
CDR3: CASSRARGATGELFF
DNA: TGTGCCAGCAGCCGAGCGCGGGGGGCCACCGGGGAGCTGTTTTTT

V: TRBV4-3
size: few
D: NA
J: TRBJ1-2
CDR3: CASSQALYGGGYTF
DNA: TGCGCCAGCAGCCAAGCTCTCTACGGCGGTGGCTACACCTTC

V: TRBV29-1
size: NA
D: TRBD1
J: TRBJ2-3
CDR3: CSVGKWGDRTDTQYF
DNA: TGCAGCGTTGGTAAATGGGGGGACAGGACAGATACGCAGTATTTT

V: TRBV21-1
size: NA
D: NA
J: TRBJ2-7
CDR3: CASSRDYFLLPYEQYF
DNA: TGTGCCAGCAGCAGGGACTACTTCTTATTACCCTACGAGCAGTACTTC

V: TRBV11-2
size: NA
D: NA
J: TRBJ1-5
CDR3: CASSWGGNSNQPQHF
DNA: TGTGCCAGCAGCTGGGGGGGTAATAGCAATCAGCCCCAGCATTTT

V: TRBV27
size: NA
D: TRBD1
J: TRBJ1-5
CDR3: CASSRGTAYQPQHF
DNA: TGTGCCAGCAGTCGCGGGACAGCCTATCAGCCCCAGCATTTT

V: TRBV18
size: NA
D: NA
J: TRBJ1-1
CDR3: CASSPGQNTEAFF
DNA: TGTGCCAGCTCACCGGGACAGAACACTGAAGCTTTCTTT

V: TRBV2
size: NA
D: NA
J: TRBJ2-7
CDR3: CASSVSYEQYF
DNA: TGTGCCAGCAGCGTCTCCTACGAGCAGTACTTC

V: TRBV10-3
size: NA
D: NA
J: TRBJ1-1
CDR3: CAISESVTEAFF
DNA: TGTGCCATCAGTGAGTCCGTCACTGAAGCTTTCTTT

V: TRBV6-5
size: few
D: NA
J: TRBJ2-7
CDR3: CASSSGGLVYEQYF
DNA: TGTGCCAGCAGTTCCGGGGGGCTAGTCTACGAGCAGTACTTC

V: TRBV7-2
size: few
D: TRBD1
J: TRBJ2-7
CDR3: CASSLDGQGPYEQYF
DNA: TGTGCCAGCAGTCTCGACGGACAGGGCCCTTACGAGCAGTACTTC

V: TRBV30
size: NA
D: NA
J: TRBJ1-4
CDR3: CAWGPGTGENEKLFF
DNA: TGTGCCTGGGGGCCAGGTACGGGGGAGAATGAAAAACTGTTTTTT

V: TRBV7-3
size: NA
D: NA
J: TRBJ2-1
CDR3: CASRFQGGNEQFF
DNA: TGTGCCAGCAGGTTCCAGGGAGGAAATGAGCAGTTCTTC

V: TRBV30
size: NA
D: NA
J: TRBJ1-5
CDR3: CAWSRQDNQPQHF
DNA: TGTGCCTGGAGTAGGCAGGATAATCAGCCCCAGCATTTT

V: TRBV7-9
size: once
D: NA
J: TRBJ2-7
CDR3: CASSHGGPYYEQYF
DNA: TGTGCCAGCAGCCACGGGGGGCCATACTACGAGCAGTACTTC

V: TRBV19
size: NA
D: NA
J: TRBJ1-2
CDR3: CASSIPQGYGYTF
DNA: TGTGCCAGTAGTATCCCCCAGGGCTATGGCTACACCTTC

V: TRBV7-9
size: NA
D: NA
J: TRBJ1-1
CDR3: CARVWGPFNTEAFF
DNA: TGTGCCAGAGTCTGGGGGCCCTTCAACACTGAAGCTTTCTTT

V: TRBV7-9
size: NA
D: NA
J: TRBJ1-1
CDR3: CASSLDARVGEAFF
DNA: TGTGCCAGCAGCTTAGACGCGAGGGTCGGTGAAGCTTTCTTT

V: TRBV6-1
size: once
D: NA
J: TRBJ1-2
CDR3: CASIHDLPPIYGYTF
DNA: TGTGCCAGCATTCACGACTTACCCCCAATCTATGGCTACACCTTC

V: TRBV10-3
size: few
D: TRBD1
J: TRBJ1-6
CDR3: CAISERGQLNSPLHF
DNA: TGTGCCATCAGTGAAAGGGGACAGCTTAATTCACCCCTCCACTTT

V: TRBV5-4
size: NA
D: NA
J: TRBJ2-7
CDR3: CASSLKTQGLPGEQYF
DNA: TGTGCCAGCAGCTTGAAGACCCAAGGGCTCCCGGGGGAGCAGTACTTC

V: TRBV27
size: NA
D: NA
J: TRBJ1-1
CDR3: CASSLVQTNTEAFF
DNA: TGTGCCAGCAGTTTGGTACAAACGAACACTGAAGCTTTCTTT

V: TRBV11-2
size: NA
D: NA
J: TRBJ2-7
CDR3: CASSWTTSYEQYF
DNA: TGTGCCAGCAGCTGGACTACCTCCTACGAGCAGTACTTC

V: TRBV7-9
size: NA
D: NA
J: TRBJ1-2
CDR3: CASTEQTAWDGYTF
DNA: TGTGCCAGCACCGAACAGACAGCCTGGGATGGCTACACCTTC

V: TRBV18
size: NA
D: NA
J: TRBJ2-7
CDR3: CASSPRTTTYEQYF
DNA: TGTGCCAGCTCACCCCGGACAACCACCTACGAGCAGTACTTC

V: TRBV10-1
size: NA
D: TRBD2
J: TRBJ2-7
CDR3: CASSEGLAGGSEQYF
DNA: TGCGCCAGCAGTGAAGGACTAGCGGGAGGTAGTGAGCAGTACTTC

V: TRBV25-1
size: NA
D: TRBD2
J: TRBJ2-5
CDR3: CASSEARTSGKETQYF
DNA: TGTGCCAGCAGTGAAGCTAGGACTAGCGGAAAAGAGACCCAGTACTTC